The clone carrying this T cell receptor beta chain has just one count. Its antigen is not known. Just one base apart from a much larger clone, this may be a read error. Unsorted bulk tissue, about 18-31 mg of it, served as the source for co-extraction of RNA and DNA. The data are from a study of tumor-infiltrating lymphocytes in primary liver carcinoma. Study-level background: Maximum tumor diameters ranged from roughly 4.2 to 11 cm, stage T1-T3 N0M0. Study-wide results and caveats: Overlap between tumor regions exceeded overlap of tumor with adjacent tissue or blood.

Production of TCR beta cDNA used around 500 ng total RNA together with a constant-region primer. Slightly modified ARM-PCR, run as three nested multiplex PCR rounds, produced the TCR beta libraries. Use of TRBV1-TRBV30 forward primers with a C-beta reverse primer characterized the first two PCR rounds, which lasted around 9 cycles each. Each CDR3 protein is one row after TCRdb ran MiXCR on the multiplex PCR reads. The data show 55,000 to 65,000 distinct CDR3 sequences, less than 75% seen once. Germline loops: CDR1 SGHNT, CDR2 YENEEA. The CDR3 has 12 amino acids. The chain recombines TRBV11-3 with TRBJ2-1; D is unclear. This clonotype was sampled from a man aged 40-55 years with primary liver carcinoma and hepatitis B virus infection. The sequencing sample was made of liver tumor tissue from sampling region 2. The subset here: tumor region T2, inferior pole. The CDR3 sequence: CAISLNANEQSF. In DNA, the CDR3 is TGTGCCATCAGCTTAAATGCCAATGAGCAGTCCTTC.